One and the same sample provided the 17 T cell receptor beta chains below, sequenced in a study of CD8 T cells in ankylosing spondylitis. Their antigens are not known. General study findings and limits: A TCR beta motif of fewer than ten highly homologous variants seemed to mark ankylosing spondylitis blood.

MiXCR was run by TCRdb on the 5' RACE reads, yielding one entry per CDR3 protein. This table holds over 450,000 distinct CDR3 sequences, approximately 11% found once. The specimen sequenced was blood, either unsorted or a sorted T cell fraction (not recorded which). All receptors come from a male donor with ankylosing spondylitis.

This clonotype has just a few counts. The V and J genes are TRBV2 and TRBJ2-3, with D tentatively TRBD1 (6 bases). The germline V gene encodes CDR1 SNHLY and CDR2 FYNNEI. Trimming removed 3 bases from V and 0 bases from J, with 10 bases in between. The CDR3 extends over 15 amino acids. In nucleotides, the CDR3 is TGTGCCAGCAGTGATAACAGGGTTAGCACAGATACGCAGTATTTT. Its protein is CASSDNRVSTDTQYF. The whole variable domain, remainder taken from reference TRBV2 and TRBJ2-3, is EPEVTQTPSHQVTQMGQEVILRCVPISNHLYFYWYRQILGQKVEFLVSFYNNEISEKSEIFDDQFSVERPDGSNFTLKIRSTKLEDSAMYFCASSDNRVSTDTQYFGPGTRLTVL.

The table lists this clonotype with a few counts. The V call is TRBV5-1, the J call TRBJ1-2; TRBD1 aligns across 10 bases. J was trimmed by 3 bases and V by 4 bases; bases with no gene match: 3. The CDR3 covers 14 residues. Looked up from germline, CDR1 is SGHRS and CDR2 is YFSETQ. CDR3 sequence reads: CASSRQGADYGYTF. In DNA form, the CDR3 reads TGCGCCAGCAGCCGACAGGGGGCTGACTATGGCTACACCTTC.

The table lists this clonotype with many counts. This chain connects TRBV20-1 to TRBJ2-2, with D maybe TRBD1 (6 bases). CDR1 DFQATT and CDR2 SNEGSKA come from the germline V gene (reference sequence). V lost 2 bases to trimming and J lost 5 bases, with 21 bases between them. The CDR3 spans 17 residues. As DNA, the CDR3 is TGCAGTGCTAGAACCGTCTGGGGAAGGGGGAGTACCGGGGAGCTGTTTTTT. Protein: CSARTVWGRGSTGELFF.

The chain is built from TRBV6-1 and TRBJ2-1, with 9 bases matching TRBD1. V shed 6 bases and J 1 base; nucleotides not matched to a gene: 4. The CDR3 runs 15 residues. Germline-derived CDR1 and CDR2 are MNHNS and SASEGT. The CDR3 region is CASRDDRGSYNEQFF. The CDR3 nucleotides read TGTGCCAGCAGAGACGACAGGGGGTCCTACAATGAGCAGTTCTTC.

The gene calls are TRBV7-9 and TRBJ2-3; the match to TRBD1 covers 9 bases. The ends lost 5 bases at V and 0 bases at J; junction bases unmatched: 6. Germline V lookup: CDR1 SEHNR, CDR2 FQNEAQ (reference sequence). The CDR3 contains 16 residues. The CDR3 spells CASSPRGTGSTDTQYF. CDR3 nucleotide sequence: TGTGCCAGCAGCCCCAGAGGGACAGGGAGCACAGATACGCAGTATTTT.

In this sample, this clonotype turned up many times. The rearrangement links TRBV12-3 or TRBV12-4 to TRBJ2-1, with TRBD2 matching 7 bases. The junction had 8 bases not matched to a gene; V was cut back by 5 bases and J by 4 bases. CDR3 length equals 15 residues. This chain's CDR3 is CASSRLAGPYNEQFF. In DNA form, the CDR3 reads TGTGCCAGCAGTCGATTAGCGGGCCCATACAATGAGCAGTTCTTC.

The V and J genes are TRBV7-2 and TRBJ2-3; either TRBD1 or TRBD2 may fit D (5 bases each). Germline V gene lookup returns CDR1 SGHTA and CDR2 FQGNSA. The V and J ends lost 2 bases and 4 bases respectively, with 10 bases between them. This CDR3 is built from 14 residues. The CDR3 sequence is CASSLRSGPDTQYF. The CDR3, as DNA: TGTGCCAGCAGCTTACGTTCGGGACCAGATACGCAGTATTTT.

The sample holds a few counts of this clonotype. V usage is TRBV6-2 or TRBV6-3 and J usage is TRBJ1-2; 8 bases align to TRBD1. Germline-derived CDR1 and CDR2 are MNHEY and SVGEGT. The junction had 2 bases not matched to a gene; V was cut back by 1 base and J by 4 bases. The CDR3 is 14 residues long. The CDR3 sequence is CASSYYGQGYGYTF. CDR3 nucleotide sequence: TGTGCCAGCAGTTACTACGGACAGGGCTATGGCTACACCTTC.

This clonotype was picked up many times. V is TRBV29-1 and J is TRBJ2-2, with 10 bases identical to TRBD2. The ends lost 4 bases at V and 4 bases at J; junction bases unmatched: 6. Germline CDR1 and CDR2: SQVTM and ANQGSEA. The CDR3 loop spans 15 amino acids. The CDR3 sequence is CSVAEASGGTGELFF. The CDR3 DNA reads as TGCAGCGTTGCAGAGGCTAGCGGGGGCACCGGGGAGCTGTTTTTT.

The V gene is TRBV27, the J gene TRBJ2-1; D not certain. The CDR3 spans 15 residues. From germline, CDR1 is MNHEY and CDR2 SMNVEV (reference sequence). The V end was cut by 6 bases, the J end by 4 bases, with 16 bases between. This CDR3 reads CASSSVSSDYNEQFF. The DNA of the CDR3 is TGTGCCAGCAGCAGCGTCAGCAGCGATTACAATGAGCAGTTCTTC.

This clonotype was seen a handful of times. This chain links TRBV2 with TRBJ2-2; D gene ambiguous. V was shortened by 6 bases and J by 9 bases, with 8 bases between the two germline ends. The germline V gene has CDR1 SNHLY and CDR2 FYNNEI. The CDR3 sequence is 11 residues long. The DNA for the CDR3 is TGTGCCAGCAGGCAGAGCCGGGAGCTGTTTTTT. This translates into CASRQSRELFF.

The CDR3 DNA follows: TGTGCCACCAGTGCCCTTTTGTGGGGGAAGGAGACCCAGTACTTC. It is translated as CATSALLWGKETQYF. The chain carries TRBV24-1 and TRBJ2-5, with D tentatively TRBD1 or TRBD2 (5 bases each). The CDR3 runs to 15 residues. Per the germline V gene, CDR1 is KGHDR and CDR2 is SFDVKD. V lost 5 bases and J lost 5, with 17 bases in between.

V gene TRBV7-9 combines with J gene TRBJ1-6; possible D gene TRBD1, 5 bases. The V end was cut by 5 bases, the J end by 12 bases, with 17 bases between. CDR3 length: 14 amino acids. Looked up from germline, CDR1 is SEHNR and CDR2 is FQNEAQ (reference sequence). The CDR3 protein is CASSPQGPNLPLHF. CDR3 bases: TGTGCCAGCAGCCCTCAGGGTCCAAACTTACCCCTCCACTTT. Looking up the rest from reference TRBV7-9 and TRBJ1-6 gives the full variable domain: DTGVSQNPRHKITKRGQNVTFRCDPISEHNRLYWYRQTLGQGPEFLTYFQNEAQLEKSRLLSDRFSAERPKGSFSTLEIQRTEQGDSAMYLCASSPQGPNLPLHFGNGTRLTVT.

This clonotype has more than one count but fewer than ten. V usage is TRBV20-1 and J usage is TRBJ2-3; D unclear. The CDR3 sequence is 10 residues long. V lost 3 bases and J lost 8, with 6 bases in between. Germline values: CDR1 DFQATT, CDR2 SNEGSKA (reference sequence). The CDR3 DNA follows: TGCAGTGCTAGCTACCTTACGCAGTATTTT. The encoded protein is CSASYLTQYF.

This clonotype was seen a handful of times. The chain employs TRBV20-1 and TRBJ2-1; TRBD1 or TRBD2 may be the D gene (6 bases each). The CDR3 has 15 amino acids. V gave up 5 bases and J gave up 5 bases, with 19 bases separating them. Germline V gives CDR1 DFQATT, CDR2 SNEGSKA (reference sequence). CDR3 in amino acids: CSALEGPGGHNEQFF. CDR3 nucleotides: TGCAGTGCTTTAGAGGGACCTGGGGGGCACAATGAGCAGTTCTTC.

This clonotype appeared a few times. This sequence joins TRBV28 and TRBJ2-1; D assignment may be TRBD1 or TRBD2 (5 bases each). V was shortened by 5 bases and J by 12 bases, with 17 bases between the two germline ends. This CDR3 has 13 residues. Germline lookup yields CDR1 MDHEN and CDR2 SYDVKM. The CDR3 is CASSQNRGGGQFF. The CDR3, as DNA: TGTGCCAGCAGTCAAAACCGGGGCGGAGGGCAGTTCTTC.

The chain employs TRBV20-1 and TRBJ2-3; 10 bases fit TRBD1. CDR1 DFQATT and CDR2 SNEGSKA come from the germline V gene (reference sequence). J gave up 3 bases and V 2 bases, and 5 bases lay outside the gene matches. The CDR3 has 15 residues. CDR3 amino acids: CSARLEGQGTDTQYF. As DNA, the CDR3 is TGCAGTGCTAGACTTGAGGGACAGGGGACAGATACGCAGTATTTT.